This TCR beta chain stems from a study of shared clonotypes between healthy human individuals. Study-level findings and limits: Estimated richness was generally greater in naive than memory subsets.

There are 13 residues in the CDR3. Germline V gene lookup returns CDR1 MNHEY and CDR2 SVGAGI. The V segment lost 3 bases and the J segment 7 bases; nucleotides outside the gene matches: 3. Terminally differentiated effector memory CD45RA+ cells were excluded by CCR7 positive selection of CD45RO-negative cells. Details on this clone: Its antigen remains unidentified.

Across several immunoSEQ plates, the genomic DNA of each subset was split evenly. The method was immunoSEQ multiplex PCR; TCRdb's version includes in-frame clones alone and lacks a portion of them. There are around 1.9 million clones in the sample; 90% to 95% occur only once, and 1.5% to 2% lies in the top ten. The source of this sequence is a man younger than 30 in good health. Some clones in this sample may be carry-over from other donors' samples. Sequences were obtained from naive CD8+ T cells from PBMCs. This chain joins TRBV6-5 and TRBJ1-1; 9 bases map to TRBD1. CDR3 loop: CASSYYRGREAFF. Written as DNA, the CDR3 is TGTGCCAGCAGTTATTACAGGGGGCGTGAAGCTTTCTTT.